The clone carrying this T cell receptor beta chain was recorded many times. Amplification targeted TCR beta CDR3 regions from RNA transcripts. The HTBI primer set served for first-round RT-PCR of the TCR CDR3. From the multiplex PCR reads, TCRdb called clonotypes with MiXCR, one entry per CDR3 protein. The sample lists 350,000 to 500,000 distinct CDR3 sequences, roughly 15% occurring once. The data belong to a study of T cells in Graves' hyperthyroidism and ophthalmopathy. Germline-derived CDR1 and CDR2 are GTSNPN and SVGIG (reference sequence). This CDR3 is built from 11 residues. V was shortened by 0 bases and J by 9 bases, with 8 bases between the two germline ends.

This sequence was found in a woman between 18 and 29 years old with Graves' hyperthyroidism. Sequencing was done on a sample of blood. J is TRBJ1-2 and V is TRBV30; a weak D match, TRBD1 (5 bases). CDR3 DNA: TGTGCCTGGAGTGTGTCAGGGAGCTACACCTTC. Encoded protein: CAWSVSGSYTF.